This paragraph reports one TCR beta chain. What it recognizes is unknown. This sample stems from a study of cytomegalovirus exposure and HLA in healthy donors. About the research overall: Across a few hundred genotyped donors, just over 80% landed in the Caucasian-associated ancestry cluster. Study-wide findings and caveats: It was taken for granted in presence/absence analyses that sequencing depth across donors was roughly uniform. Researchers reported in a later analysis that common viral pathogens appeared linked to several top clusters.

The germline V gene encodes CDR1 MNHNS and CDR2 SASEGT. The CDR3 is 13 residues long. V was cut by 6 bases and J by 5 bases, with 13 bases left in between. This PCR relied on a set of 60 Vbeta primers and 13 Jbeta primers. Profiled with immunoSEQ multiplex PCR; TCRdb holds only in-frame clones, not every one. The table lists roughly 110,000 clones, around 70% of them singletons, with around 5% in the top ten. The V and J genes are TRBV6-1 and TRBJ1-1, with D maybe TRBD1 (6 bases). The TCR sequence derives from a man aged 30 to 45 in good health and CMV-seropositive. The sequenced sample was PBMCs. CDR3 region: CASRTGWGTEAFF. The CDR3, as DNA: TGTGCCAGCAGAACAGGGTGGGGAACTGAAGCTTTCTTT.